The clone carrying this TCR beta chain showed up many times. Its target is unknown. The record originates from a study of blood T cells in healthy people across ages. Overall study findings and caveats: Age showed a roughly linear inverse relationship with TCR beta diversity per million T cells.

This CDR3 region has 12 residues. Trimming at V came to 8 bases and at J to 15 bases, leaving 10 bases not matched to a gene. Primed by a sample-barcoded 5' primer and a J-beta primer mix, a second PCR proceeded for about 6 to 12 cycles. TCRdb recomputed calls from the 5' RACE reads with MiXCR, one row per CDR3 protein. In the table there are about 700,000 distinct CDR3 sequences, about 30% of which are singletons. The material sequenced was blood. The TCR comes from a woman older than 75 in good health. V and J are TRBV12-3 or TRBV12-4 and TRBJ1-5; 10 bases map to TRBD1. The CDR3 region has the DNA TGTGCCAGCTTAGGACAGGGGGTCTCTCTGCATTTT. Translating gives CASLGQGVSLHF.